These 5 T cell receptor beta chains share one sample of origin, sequenced in a study of regulatory T cells in long-lasting Graves disease. With iRepertoire HTBI primers and Arm-PCR of CDR3 regions, TCR beta libraries were built. One entry per CDR3 protein, called by TCRdb with MiXCR from the multiplex PCR reads. The data hold about 470,000 distinct CDR3 sequences, with just under 15% observed a single time. Stated time point: newly diagnosed GD, antithyroid drugs for less than 3 months. Construction of the TCR library relied on RNA isolated from PBMCs. The data also belong to a second study, concerning T cells in Graves' hyperthyroidism and ophthalmopathy.

The source material was peripheral blood mononuclear cells (PBMCs), sampled at new diagnosis, from a patient treated with antithyroid drugs. The receptors derive from a woman in her thirties with Graves disease.

This clonotype was counted at least ten times. V gene TRBV4-1 combines with J gene TRBJ2-2, with 7 bases identical to TRBD2. The CDR3 is 18 amino acids. The germline gives CDR1 MGHRA, CDR2 YSYEKL. The V segment lost 3 bases and the J segment 2 bases; nucleotides outside the gene matches: 12. The CDR3 nucleotides read TGCGCCAGCAGCCAGCCCGCAACTCTAGCGGCCAACACCGGGGAGCTGTTTTTT. This encodes CASSQPATLAANTGELFF.

This clonotype was seen many times. CDR3 sequence reads: CASSRVLGLANYGYTF. The CDR3 region has the DNA TGTGCCAGCAGCCGAGTGTTGGGGCTTGCTAACTATGGCTACACCTTC. The genes are TRBV12-3 or TRBV12-4 and TRBJ1-2; D is possibly TRBD1 (5 bases). The V end was cut by 6 bases, the J end by 0 bases, with 17 bases between. This CDR3 has 16 residues.

In DNA form, the CDR3 reads TGTGCCATCAAGGGACAAGAAGAGACCCAGTACTTC. Amino acid sequence: CAIKGQEETQYF. The rearrangement joins TRBV10-3 to TRBJ2-5; perhaps TRBD1 as D (6 bases). The CDR3 runs to 12 residues. V lost 7 bases and J 3 bases, leaving 9 bases between the germline ends. CDR1 and CDR2 (germline): ENHRY, SYGVKD.

The rearrangement joins TRBV3-1 to TRBJ2-4; 7 positions agree with TRBD1. The V and J ends lost 3 bases and 0 bases, in that order; junction bases with no gene match: 5. The CDR3 contains 16 residues. CDR1 and CDR2 (germline): LGHDT, YNNKEL (reference sequence). The CDR3 sequence: CASSHEGAGAKNIQYF. CDR3 coding DNA: TGTGCCAGCAGCCACGAGGGGGCTGGAGCCAAAAACATTCAGTACTTC. The whole variable domain, filled in from reference TRBV3-1 and TRBJ2-4, reads DTAVSQTPKYLVTQMGNDKSIKCEQNLGHDTMYWYKQDSKKFLKIMFSYNNKELIINETVPNRFSPKSPDKAHLNLHINSLELGDSAVYFCASSHEGAGAKNIQYFGAGTRLSVL.

This clonotype has at least ten counts. V is TRBV11-2 and J is TRBJ2-1; 9 bases match TRBD2. Germline V gives CDR1 SGHAT, CDR2 FQNNGV. Trimming took 3 bases from V and 1 from J; bases not matched to a gene: 16. The CDR3 consists of 20 residues. The CDR3, as DNA: TGTGCCAGCAGCTTTCCGAGAGGCGGGAGGGCCGGAAGGTCCTACAATGAGCAGTTCTTC. As protein: CASSFPRGGRAGRSYNEQFF.